Each of the 20 T cell receptor beta chains below was sequenced from the same sample in a study of lymphopenia after photon versus proton radiotherapy. TCRdb's copy holds only in-frame clones and misses some; the assay was immunoSEQ multiplex PCR. The table lists 65,000 or so clones, roughly nine tenths of them singletons. The source was peripheral blood, collected from a patient treated with proton-based radiotherapy. The receptor set was obtained from a man older than 75 with esophageal cancer.

The chain couples TRBV6-1 to TRBJ2-5; D is perhaps TRBD1 (5 bases). Germline loops: CDR1 MNHNS, CDR2 SASEGT. The CDR3 has 13 residues. V lost 3 bases and J lost 5, with 10 bases in between. CDR3 nucleotide sequence: TGTGCCAGCAGTGAGGGCAGGGCGGAGACCCAGTACTTC. This gives the protein CASSEGRAETQYF.

A single count supports this clone. One end of the junction fails to match germline, which may point to a read error. The chain links TRBV10-3 to TRBJ2-7; D is unresolved. Germline CDR1 is ENHRY and CDR2 is SYGVKD. The CDR3 contains 15 residues. CDR3 sequence: CAISESTGFGYGQYF. The CDR3 nucleotides read TGTGCCATCAGTGAGTCGACCGGTTTCGGGTACGGGCAGTACTTC.

The gene calls are TRBV5-4 and TRBJ2-1; D call uncertain. The CDR3 has 15 residues. Germline assignment: CDR1 SGHNT and CDR2 YYREEE (reference sequence). V lost 4 bases, J lost 4 bases, and 15 bases lay in between. The CDR3 coding sequence is TGTGCCAGCAGCGCCCCGGGTTACCTTTACAATGAGCAGTTCTTC. This translates into CASSAPGYLYNEQFF.

This chain joins TRBV19 and TRBJ1-2, with D hard to call. V was shortened by 3 bases and J by 6 bases, with 23 bases between the two germline ends. This CDR3 region has 17 residues. Germline CDR1 is LNHDA and CDR2 is SQIVND (reference sequence). In nucleotides, the CDR3 is TGTGCCAGTAGTATTCAAAGAGGTTCGGCTCAATCCCATGGCTACACCTTC. As protein: CASSIQRGSAQSHGYTF.

The V and J genes are TRBV5-4 and TRBJ2-1; D gene unclear. Germline lookup yields CDR1 SGHNT and CDR2 YYREEE (reference sequence). The CDR3 runs 13 residues. The ends were cut back, 4 bases at V and 7 bases at J, with 12 bases in the middle. The CDR3 region is CASSLIPRNEQFF. CDR3 DNA sequence: TGTGCCAGCAGCCTGATCCCCCGGAATGAGCAGTTCTTC.

This chain uses TRBV10-3 with TRBJ1-2; D gene unclear. Trimming took off 10 bases at V and 7 bases at J, with 28 bases between the two ends. CDR1 and CDR2 (germline): ENHRY, SYGVKD. The CDR3 has 16 residues. This chain's CDR3 is CATRLLVGPPSGGYTF. CDR3 DNA sequence: TGTGCCACAAGGCTCCTTGTTGGACCTCCGAGTGGTGGCTACACCTTC.

This clone has just one count. The chain has TRBV5-1 and TRBJ2-3; 9 positions match TRBD2. Germline trimming cut 2 bases from V and 5 bases from J; bases unmatched to any gene: 12. Germline V CDR1 and CDR2: SGHRS, YFSETQ. The CDR3 covers 17 residues. Written as DNA, the CDR3 is TGCGCCAGCAGCTTCGGACTAGCGAGGTCCGAAATAGATACGCAGTATTTT. Protein sequence: CASSFGLARSEIDTQYF.

This clone is a singleton in its sample. V is TRBV30 and J is TRBJ1-1; D is ambiguous. The CDR3 contains 13 residues. CDR1 is GTSNPN, CDR2 SVGIG, per germline (reference sequence). Deletions cut 4 bases from V and 4 bases from J, with 13 bases between. This chain's CDR3 is CAWNPSLATEAFF. CDR3 in DNA: TGTGCCTGGAACCCCTCGTTGGCCACTGAAGCTTTCTTT. The full variable domain, its missing parts supplied by reference TRBV30 and TRBJ1-1, is SQTIHQWPATLVQPVGSPLSLECTVEGTSNPNLYWYRQAAGRGLQLLFYSVGIGQISSEVPQNLSASRPQDRQFILSSKKLLLSDSGFYLCAWNPSLATEAFFGQGTRLTVV.

J is TRBJ2-7 and V is TRBV18; possibly TRBD2 for D (6 bases). Trimming left V 1 base short and J 5 bases short, with 18 bases between. Germline CDR1 and CDR2: KGHSH and LQKENI. This CDR3 has 16 amino acids. In nucleotides, the CDR3 is TGTGCCAGCTCACCACGCGGAGTTGGAGGGTTCCACGAGCAGTACTTC. It yields the protein CASSPRGVGGFHEQYF.

The chain has TRBV11-3 and TRBJ1-6; D gene unclear. CDR1 and CDR2 from the germline V gene are SGHNT and YENEEA. Trimming removed 5 bases from V and 8 bases from J, with 28 bases in between. The CDR3 extends over 19 amino acids. As DNA, the CDR3 is TGTGCCAGCAGCGGGAGGCGGACGGTGCGGCCACCACAAGATTCACCCCTCCACTTT. As protein: CASSGRRTVRPPQDSPLHF. Full variable domain (rest looked up from reference TRBV11-3 and TRBJ1-6): EAGVVQSPRYKIIEKKQPVAFWCNPISGHNTLYWYLQNLGQGPELLIRYENEEAVDDSQLPKDRFSAERLKGVDSTLKIQPAELGDSAVYLCASSGRRTVRPPQDSPLHFGNGTRLTVT.

This clone turned up a few times. The V gene is TRBV9, the J gene TRBJ1-1; D might be TRBD1 (5 bases). This CDR3 is built from 14 residues. The V end was cut by 3 bases, the J end by 7 bases, with 16 bases between. Germline V CDR1 and CDR2: SGDLS, YYNGEE. CDR3 loop: CASSASGGFGEAFF. The CDR3 DNA reads TGTGCCAGCAGCGCCTCCGGGGGATTCGGTGAAGCTTTCTTT.

This clone was detected only once. The chain carries TRBV21-1 and TRBJ2-7; the table's TRBD2 call for D was not verified on the DNA. TRBV21-1 is recorded as a pseudogene. The CDR3 is 17 residues long. The CDR3 sequence is CASSKFGDMDPEGEQYF. For the CDR3, the DNA is TGTGCCAGCAGCAAGTTCGGAGACATGGACCCAGAGGGCGAGCAGTACTTC.

This chain uses TRBV4-3 with TRBJ2-3, with D hard to call. This CDR3 region has 15 residues. CDR1 and CDR2 (germline): LGHNA, YSLEER. The germline V and J ends were trimmed by 0 bases and 0 bases, with 7 bases remaining between them. The CDR3 loop is CASSQDYRSTDTQYF. The CDR3 region has the DNA TGCGCCAGCAGCCAAGATTATCGGAGCACAGATACGCAGTATTTT.

The chain uses TRBV6-4 and TRBJ2-1; 9 nucleotides line up with TRBD1. CDR1 MRHNA and CDR2 SNTAGT come from the germline V gene. J was trimmed by 1 base and V by 3 bases; bases with no gene match: 4. The CDR3 covers 16 residues. CDR3 in DNA: TGTGCCAGCAGTGAACAGGGGGCGGTGTCCTACAATGAGCAGTTCTTC. Translation gives CASSEQGAVSYNEQFF.

This rearrangement joins TRBV29-1 to TRBJ2-1, with TRBD1 matching over 7 bases. Germline CDR1 reads SQVTM; CDR2 reads ANQGSEA. The V segment lost 6 bases and the J segment 5 bases; nucleotides outside the gene matches: 10. The length of the CDR3 is 14 residues. CDR3 DNA: TGCAGCGTATGGACCGGGACAGCGAACAATGAGCAGTTCTTC. Its translation: CSVWTGTANNEQFF.

The V gene is TRBV2, the J gene TRBJ1-2; no firm D call. The CDR3 is 13 amino acids. V shed 6 bases and J shed 7 bases, with 15 bases lying between them. In germline, CDR1 is SNHLY, CDR2 FYNNEI. The CDR3 sequence: CASSVSWGGGYTF. Written as DNA, the CDR3 is TGTGCCAGCAGCGTTTCCTGGGGTGGTGGCTACACCTTC.

Only one count was recorded for this clone. The V and J genes are TRBV25-1 and TRBJ2-7; D ambiguous. Looked up from germline, CDR1 is MGHDK and CDR2 is SYGVNS. Trimming took off 6 bases at V and 2 bases at J, with 8 bases between the two ends. The CDR3 runs to 12 residues. The CDR3 nucleotides are TGTGCCAGCAGCGTATGGACCTACGAGCAGTACTTC. Translating it yields CASSVWTYEQYF.

J is TRBJ1-2 and V is TRBV5-1, with TRBD1 identical over 11 bases. J gave up 7 bases and V 0 bases, and 2 bases lay outside the gene matches. Germline assignment: CDR1 SGHRS and CDR2 YFSETQ. This CDR3 comprises 14 residues. CDR3 in amino acids: CASSLGDRGFGYTF. The CDR3 bases are TGCGCCAGCAGCTTGGGGGACAGGGGGTTTGGCTACACCTTC.

This chain joins TRBV11-3 and TRBJ2-1; 9 positions agree with TRBD2. The CDR3 is made up of 16 amino acids. V shed 6 bases and J 6 bases; nucleotides not matched to a gene: 12. Germline V CDR1 and CDR2: SGHNT, YENEEA. CDR3: CASSPDGRGGVNEQFF. For the CDR3, the DNA is TGTGCCAGCAGTCCGGATGGGCGCGGGGGGGTCAATGAGCAGTTCTTC. Combining the CDR3 with reference TRBV11-3 and TRBJ2-1 gives the whole variable domain EAGVVQSPRYKIIEKKQPVAFWCNPISGHNTLYWYLQNLGQGPELLIRYENEEAVDDSQLPKDRFSAERLKGVDSTLKIQPAELGDSAVYLCASSPDGRGGVNEQFFGPGTRLTVL.

The V gene is TRBV5-6, the J gene TRBJ2-3; TRBD2 agrees at 7 bases. The V gene's germline CDR1 is SGHDT and CDR2 YYEEEE. CDR3 length equals 15 residues. J was trimmed by 1 base and V by 1 base; bases with no gene match: 3. In DNA form, the CDR3 reads TGTGCCAGCAGCTTGTGGGGGGGAGGCACAGATACGCAGTATTTT. Translated, it gives CASSLWGGGTDTQYF.